One and the same sample provided the 20 T cell receptor beta chains below, sequenced in a study of blood T cell repertoires in COVID-19. Some clones are missing from TCRdb's copy, which holds only in-frame ones; the method was immunoSEQ multiplex PCR. The sample holds tens of thousands of clones; approximately 86% are singletons and the top ten take approximately 6.4%. Source material: peripheral blood. These TCRs come from a woman aged 45-59 years with acute or convalescent COVID-19.

The chain couples TRBV4-2 to TRBJ2-7, with D hard to call. V was shortened by 1 base and J by 0 bases, with 7 bases between the two germline ends. Germline V lookup: CDR1 LGHNA, CDR2 YNFKEQ. This CDR3 has 14 amino acids. The CDR3 sequence is CASSQGPSSYEQYF. Here the CDR3 DNA reads TGTGCCAGCAGCCAAGGTCCTTCCTCCTACGAGCAGTACTTC.

This clone was detected once. V gene TRBV6-1 combines with J gene TRBJ2-3; 10 bases fit TRBD2. Trimming cost V 2 bases and J 4 bases; bases outside gene matches: 6. The V gene's germline CDR1 is MNHNS and CDR2 SASEGT. The CDR3 is 16 residues long. The CDR3 loop is CASSESQREGADTQYF. CDR3 sequence (DNA): TGTGCCAGCAGTGAAAGTCAGCGGGAGGGAGCAGATACGCAGTATTTT.

The genes are TRBV19 and TRBJ1-5; no reliable D call. Germline V gene data show CDR1 as LNHDA and CDR2 as SQIVND (reference sequence). V shed 3 bases and J shed 5 bases, with 8 bases lying between them. This CDR3 has 13 amino acids. This CDR3 is CASSISGYQPQHF. The CDR3 DNA follows: TGTGCCAGTAGTATCTCGGGGTATCAGCCCCAGCATTTT.

The genes are TRBV19 and TRBJ2-7; a weak D match, TRBD1 (7 bases). Trimming shortened V by 9 bases and J by 0 bases, and 12 bases separated the two germline ends. The germline V gene encodes CDR1 LNHDA and CDR2 SQIVND (reference sequence). The CDR3 is 13 residues long. CDR3 coding DNA: TGTGCCAGCGGGGGACAGTACTCCTACGAGCAGTACTTC. It specifies CASGGQYSYEQYF.

The chain links TRBV6-6 to TRBJ1-2; 8 bases match TRBD1. With V trimmed by 5 bases and J by 3 bases, 14 bases remained unmatched. CDR3 length: 17 amino acids. The germline V gene encodes CDR1 MNHNY and CDR2 SVGAGI (reference sequence). The CDR3 nucleotides read TGTGCCAGCAGTCGACTCCCAGGGGGCGGCGGTGACTATGGCTACACCTTC. This translates into CASSRLPGGGGDYGYTF.

V is TRBV5-1 and J is TRBJ1-1; perhaps TRBD1 as D (6 bases). V was pared by 7 bases and J by 7 bases, with 17 bases between. Germline V CDR1 and CDR2: SGHRS, YFSETQ. The CDR3 has 13 amino acids. The CDR3 DNA sequence: TGCGCCAGCCACCCGACAGGATACGATGAAGCTTTCTTT. This codes for CASHPTGYDEAFF.

This chain uses TRBV6-5 with TRBJ2-7; TRBD2 matches at 10 bases. CDR3 length: 15 residues. From germline, CDR1 is MNHEY and CDR2 SVGAGI. Trimming removed 10 bases from V and 3 bases from J; junction bases left unmatched: 12. The CDR3 loop is CAILIAGGIVYEQYF. The CDR3 nucleotides read TGTGCCATACTAATAGCGGGGGGCATAGTCTACGAGCAGTACTTC.

The CDR3 is CSVVELAGNGVFF. CDR3 in DNA: TGCAGCGTTGTGGAACTAGCGGGGAACGGTGTGTTCTTC. This chain connects TRBV29-1 to TRBJ2-1, with 10 bases identical to TRBD2. Germline lookup yields CDR1 SQVTM and CDR2 ANQGSEA. The trim removed 4 bases at V and 15 bases at J, leaving 12 bases unmatched. The CDR3 length is 13 residues.

The rearrangement joins TRBV28 to TRBJ2-1; 11 nucleotides line up with TRBD2. After removal of 6 bases from V and 4 bases from J, the junction contained 5 bases not matched to a gene. The CDR3 totals 15 residues. Per germline, CDR1 MDHEN and CDR2 SYDVKM. In nucleotides, the CDR3 is TGTGCCAGCAGCTGGGGACTAGCGGTTTACAATGAGCAGTTCTTC. Encoded protein: CASSWGLAVYNEQFF.

The chain couples TRBV6-5 to TRBJ1-6; TRBD1 might be the D (5 bases). There are 15 residues in the CDR3. The germline V gene has CDR1 MNHEY and CDR2 SVGAGI. The V end lost 5 bases, the J end lost 9 bases, and 17 bases lay between the germline ends. The CDR3 region has the DNA TGTGCCAGCAGTCGCCTGACGGAGGGGTTTTCACCCCTCCACTTT. This translates into CASSRLTEGFSPLHF.

V and J are TRBV25-1 and TRBJ2-2; 7 nucleotides align to TRBD1. V shed 7 bases, J shed 7 bases, and the junction held 9 bases outside the gene matches. CDR3 length: 14 amino acids. CDR1 and CDR2 (germline): MGHDK, SYGVNS. The chain's CDR3 is CASIGQAGVGELFF. CDR3 nucleotides: TGTGCCAGCATCGGACAGGCCGGGGTCGGGGAGCTGTTTTTT.

The chain carries TRBV3-1 (or the pseudogene TRBV3-2) and TRBJ2-3; TRBD2 is a possible D gene (6 bases). The CDR3 length is 15 residues. Germline-derived CDR1 and CDR2 are LGHDT and YNNKEL (reference sequence). Between the trimmed V and J ends, which lost 1 base and 0 bases, there was a span of 8 bases. In DNA form, the CDR3 reads TGTGCCAGCAGCCAAGGGGGGGTGAGCACAGATACGCAGTATTTT. Its protein product is CASSQGGVSTDTQYF.

This chain uses TRBV9 with TRBJ2-7; tentative D call: TRBD2 (6 bases). With 0 bases removed from V and 4 bases from J, the gap between germline ends came to 14 bases. CDR1 and CDR2 from the germline V gene are SGDLS and YYNGEE. CDR3 length: 15 residues. CDR3 DNA sequence: TGTGCCAGCAGCGTAGATAGCGGAATGGAGTACGAGCAGTACTTC. The encoded protein is CASSVDSGMEYEQYF. The full variable domain, rest sourced from reference TRBV9 and TRBJ2-7, is DSGVTQTPKHLITATGQRVTLRCSPRSGDLSVYWYQQSLDQGLQFLIQYYNGEERAKGNILERFSAQQFPDLHSELNLSSLELGDSALYFCASSVDSGMEYEQYFGPGTRLTVT.

The chain has TRBV19 and TRBJ1-2, with TRBD1 matching 7 bases. The CDR3 length is 15 residues. The junction had 5 bases not matched to a gene; V was cut back by 3 bases and J by 1 base. Germline V gene sequence: CDR1 LNHDA, CDR2 SQIVND (reference sequence). CDR3 bases: TGTGCCAGTAGTATCCCGACAGGGATTAACTATGGCTACACCTTC. Protein sequence: CASSIPTGINYGYTF. The whole variable domain, remainder taken from reference TRBV19 and TRBJ1-2, is DGGITQSPKYLFRKEGQNVTLSCEQNLNHDAMYWYRQDPGQGLRLIYYSQIVNDFQKGDIAEGYSVSREKKESFPLTVTSAQKNPTAFYLCASSIPTGINYGYTFGSGTRLTVV.

The CDR3 DNA reads TGTGCCAGCAGCCGGACAGGGGGTACTGAAGCTTTCTTT. This translates into CASSRTGGTEAFF. The chain carries TRBV7-9 and TRBJ1-1, with 10 bases aligning to TRBD1. V shed 5 bases, J shed 5 bases, and the junction held 2 bases outside the gene matches. This CDR3 spans 13 amino acids. Germline V gene data show CDR1 as SEHNR and CDR2 as FQNEAQ (reference sequence). The whole variable domain, filled in from reference TRBV7-9 and TRBJ1-1, reads DTGVSQNPRHKITKRGQNVTFRCDPISEHNRLYWYRQTLGQGPEFLTYFQNEAQLEKSRLLSDRFSAERPKGSFSTLEIQRTEQGDSAMYLCASSRTGGTEAFFGQGTRLTVV.

This chain connects TRBV6-5 to TRBJ1-1, with D perhaps TRBD1 (5 bases). The CDR3 contains 14 residues. Germline V gene sequence: CDR1 MNHEY, CDR2 SVGAGI. V was cut by 7 bases and J by 1 base, with 13 bases left in between. The CDR3 DNA is TGTGCCAGCACTCCAGCGGGGGGGAACACTGAAGCTTTCTTT. Protein: CASTPAGGNTEAFF.

The chain is built from TRBV18 and TRBJ2-7, with a weak D call TRBD1 (6 bases). The germline V gene encodes CDR1 KGHSH and CDR2 LQKENI. The V gene lost 4 bases and the J gene lost 6 bases, with 19 bases spanning the gap. CDR3 length: 15 amino acids. The DNA of the CDR3 is TGTGCCAGCTCACAAAACAGGGATGCCTCCGGCGAGCAGTACTTC. Encoded protein: CASSQNRDASGEQYF.

CDR3: CASSRAGDRQYNSPLHF. The CDR3, as DNA: TGTGCCAGCAGTCGGGCAGGGGATCGGCAGTATAATTCACCCCTCCACTTT. The chain employs TRBV6-6 and TRBJ1-6; D may be TRBD1 (6 bases). The CDR3 extends over 17 amino acids. Germline CDR1 is MNHNY and CDR2 is SVGAGI (reference sequence). V was trimmed by 5 bases and J by 4 bases, leaving 18 bases between them.

This CDR3 is CASTPGQYNSPLHF. The CDR3 nucleotides read TGTGCCAGCACCCCTGGGCAGTATAATTCACCCCTCCACTTT. This rearrangement joins TRBV6-5 to TRBJ1-6; D unresolved. The CDR3 sequence is 14 residues long. The germline V and J ends were trimmed by 7 bases and 4 bases, with 11 bases remaining between them. Germline V CDR1 and CDR2: MNHEY, SVGAGI.

Here the CDR3 DNA reads TGTGCCAGCAGTTATAACAGGGATGCGGGCTACACCTTC. As protein: CASSYNRDAGYTF. V gene TRBV6-5 combines with J gene TRBJ1-2, with a weak D call TRBD1 (6 bases). V shed 3 bases and J shed 8 bases, with 13 bases lying between them. CDR1 is MNHEY, CDR2 SVGAGI, per germline. The CDR3 loop spans 13 amino acids.